The clone carrying this T cell receptor beta chain has just one count. Germline V gene sequence: CDR1 SGHTA, CDR2 FQGTGA. The J segment lost 2 bases and the V segment lost 5 bases, leaving 4 bases of the junction unmatched. This CDR3 has 14 residues. In the original analysis: Estimated nucleated cell counts came from reference gene primer amplification. TCRdb's table, derived via immunoSEQ multiplex PCR, lists solely in-frame clones and lacks some. V and J calls and clone size follow that table, whereas D and trimming were derived from the DNA. The sample yields 70,000 to 75,000 clones, roughly 78% seen once. This entry comes from a study of blood T cell repertoires in COVID-19. Study as a whole: Collection of acute and convalescent COVID-19 samples took place in the United States, Italy and Spain. From T cells, B-cell-depleted T cells, or PBMCs came the material, which was cDNA or gDNA.

The clonotype originates from a man aged 60 to 69 with active or convalescent COVID-19. The chain joins TRBV7-3 to TRBJ2-3; 7 bases match TRBD2. The specimen sequenced was peripheral blood. The CDR3 protein is CASSPQRDTDTQYF. The CDR3 DNA reads as TGTGCCAGCAGCCCACAGCGGGACACAGATACGCAGTATTTT.